This TCR beta chain was identified during a study of blood T cell repertoires in COVID-19. Study information: T cells, B-cell-depleted T cells, or PBMCs supplied cDNA or gDNA.

Participants were aged roughly 18 to 90 years, lived in roughly 23 US areas, and enrolled virtually. The CDR3 extends over 15 amino acids. V shed 3 bases and J shed 6 bases, with 12 bases lying between them. Germline CDR1 MNHEY, CDR2 SMNVEV (reference sequence). In the original analysis: Nucleated cell number was recorded as an estimate derived from reference gene primer amplification. Clones were sequenced by immunoSEQ multiplex PCR, and TCRdb holds only the in-frame ones, with some missing. V, J and clone size reflect that table, while D and trimming were determined from the DNA. The sample lists about 270,000 clones, more than 85% occurring once.

The chain employs TRBV27 and TRBJ1-6; D possibly corresponds to TRBD1 (6 bases). The sequenced sample consisted of PBMCs or T cells enriched from blood (not recorded which). The clonotype was recovered from a man aged 35 to 55 who had been exposed to COVID-19. For the CDR3, the DNA is TGTGCCAGCAGTTTCGGGGGGGCTATTAATTCACCCCTCCACTTT. It is translated as CASSFGGAINSPLHF.